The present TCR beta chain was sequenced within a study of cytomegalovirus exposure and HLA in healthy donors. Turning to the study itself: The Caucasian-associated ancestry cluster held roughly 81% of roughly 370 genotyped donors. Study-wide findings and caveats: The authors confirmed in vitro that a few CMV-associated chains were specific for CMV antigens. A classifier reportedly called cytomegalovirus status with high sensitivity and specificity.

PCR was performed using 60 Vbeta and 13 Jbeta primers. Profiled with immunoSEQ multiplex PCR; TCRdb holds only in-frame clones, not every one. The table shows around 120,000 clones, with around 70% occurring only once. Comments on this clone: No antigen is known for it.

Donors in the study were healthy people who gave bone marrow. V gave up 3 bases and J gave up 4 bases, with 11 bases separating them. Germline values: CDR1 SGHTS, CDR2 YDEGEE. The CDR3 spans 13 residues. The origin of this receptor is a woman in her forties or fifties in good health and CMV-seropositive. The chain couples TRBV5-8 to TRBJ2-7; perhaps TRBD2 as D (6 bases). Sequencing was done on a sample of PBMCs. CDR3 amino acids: CASSWGVGYEQYF. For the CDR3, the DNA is TGTGCCAGCAGCTGGGGGGTCGGGTACGAGCAGTACTTC.